The 30 T cell receptor beta chains listed next were all sequenced from one sample in a study of blood T cells in healthy people across ages (dated by TCRdb to about 2015). The library was obtained by 5' RACE. Sequencing relied on an Illumina HiSeq 2500. A second 7 to 11 cycle PCR used a sample-barcoded 5' primer and a J-beta primer mix. TCRdb handled the public reads itself, with Q25 trimming in fastp and clone calling in MiXCR, and kept productive beta chains. Every distinct CDR3 protein forms one entry, paired with its most common genes and DNA. The sample includes more than 1,400,000 distinct CDR3 sequences, with 35% to 45% observed a single time. Of the sample, 7.9% is held by the ten largest clones. The sequenced material came from blood. Receptor source: a woman aged 18-29 years in good health.

J is TRBJ2-2 and V is TRBV28; no clear D gene. Germline V lookup: CDR1 MDHEN, CDR2 SYDVKM. Trimming took 6 bases from V and 1 from J, leaving 9 bases between them. CDR3 size: 14 residues. The CDR3, as DNA: TGTGCCAGCAGGAGCAGACTGAACACCGGGGAGCTGTTTTTT. This encodes CASRSRLNTGELFF. The complete variable domain, with remaining parts taken from reference TRBV28 and TRBJ2-2, reads DVKVTQSSRYLVKRTGEKVFLECVQDMDHENMFWYRQDPGLGLRLIYFSYDVKMKEKGDIPEGYSVSREKKERFSLILESASTNQTSMYLCASRSRLNTGELFFGEGSRLTVL.

The chain joins TRBV5-1 to TRBJ2-6, with TRBD1 identical over 8 bases. Trimming cost V 2 bases and J 0 bases; bases outside gene matches: 16. Germline CDR1 reads SGHRS; CDR2 reads YFSETQ. The CDR3 has 21 amino acids. The CDR3 region has the DNA TGCGCCAGCAGCTTAAATCAAGAGACAGGGGCTATGAGCTCTGGGGCCAACGTCCTGACTTTC. As protein: CASSLNQETGAMSSGANVLTF. The full variable domain, its missing parts supplied by reference TRBV5-1 and TRBJ2-6, is KAGVTQTPRYLIKTRGQQVTLSCSPISGHRSVSWYQQTPGQGLQFLFEYFSETQRNKGNFPGRFSGRQFSNSRSEMNVSTLELGDSALYLCASSLNQETGAMSSGANVLTFGAGSRLTVL.

The chain has TRBV6-2 or TRBV6-3 and TRBJ2-1, with D perhaps matching TRBD1 (6 bases). Germline V gene lookup returns CDR1 MNHEY and CDR2 SVGEGT. V was clipped by 6 bases and J by 2 bases, with 11 bases between them. The CDR3 is 14 amino acids. The CDR3 sequence is CASSTRQAYNEQFF. CDR3 sequence (DNA): TGTGCCAGCAGCACTAGACAGGCCTACAATGAGCAGTTCTTC.

This chain joins TRBV7-9 and TRBJ2-6; no firm D call. The CDR3 spans 18 residues. With 5 bases removed from V and 0 bases from J, the gap between germline ends came to 17 bases. In germline, CDR1 is SEHNR, CDR2 FQNEAQ (reference sequence). CDR3 sequence (DNA): TGTGCCAGCAGCCCTCATACAGATACCCACTCTGGGGCCAACGTCCTGACTTTC. Its protein product is CASSPHTDTHSGANVLTF.

This clonotype showed up just a few times. The chain has TRBV15 and TRBJ2-7; 9 positions match TRBD1. The CDR3 is 15 residues long. CDR1 and CDR2 (germline): LNHNV, YYDKDF (reference sequence). V was clipped by 5 bases and J by 4 bases; unmatched bases: 9. The CDR3 sequence is CATSGPETGGYEQYF. CDR3 nucleotide sequence: TGTGCCACCAGCGGTCCCGAGACAGGGGGTTACGAGCAGTACTTC.

This chain joins TRBV9 and TRBJ2-7, with no clear D. Germline CDR1 reads SGDLS; CDR2 reads YYNGEE. The CDR3 is 13 residues long. Trimming left V 4 bases short and J 3 bases short, with 11 bases between. In DNA form, the CDR3 reads TGTGCCAGCAGCCCTCGGGCAGACTACGAGCAGTACTTC. Protein: CASSPRADYEQYF.

This clonotype was detected ten times or more. The chain carries TRBV4-1 and TRBJ2-7; D may be TRBD1 or TRBD2 (5 bases each). The CDR3 covers 19 residues. The germline V gene has CDR1 MGHRA and CDR2 YSYEKL. V lost 0 bases and J 6 bases, leaving 27 bases between the germline ends. In nucleotides, the CDR3 is TGCGCCAGCAGCCAAGATTTCAGGGATGTCGGTAGCGTCTCGATCGAGCAGTACTTC. This codes for CASSQDFRDVGSVSIEQYF.

This clonotype was found a few times. The chain has TRBV29-1 and TRBJ2-3; D gene unclear. The CDR3 runs to 13 residues. Trimming pared 3 bases from V and 6 bases from J, leaving 13 bases between. Germline-derived CDR1 and CDR2 are SQVTM and ANQGSEA. CDR3 in DNA: TGCAGCGTTGAGGAAACCTCCGCCGATACGCAGTATTTT. The encoded protein is CSVEETSADTQYF.

Regarding this clonotype: A much larger clone is a single base away; this may be a read error. V gene TRBV12-3 or TRBV12-4 combines with J gene TRBJ2-4; D could derive from TRBD1 or TRBD2 (5 bases each). The CDR3 is 12 amino acids. The CDR3 reads CASSPGAYEQHF. DNA of the CDR3: TGTGCCAGCAGCCCCGGGGCCTACGAGCAGCACTTC.

This clonotype was observed a few times. The chain has TRBV10-2 and TRBJ2-7; TRBD1 matches at 8 bases. There are 14 residues in the CDR3. Germline V gives CDR1 WSHSY, CDR2 SAAADI. V lost 3 bases and J lost 0; bases outside the gene matches: 1. The CDR3 region is CASSDGTGSYEQYF. CDR3 DNA sequence: TGCGCCAGCAGTGACGGGACAGGCTCCTACGAGCAGTACTTC.

Worth noting for this clonotype: One junction end does not reproduce the germline sequence, and a read error may be involved. J is TRBJ2-1 and V is TRBV6-1; a weak D match, TRBD1 (6 bases). CDR3 length equals 14 residues. Germline CDR1 MNHNS, CDR2 SASEGT. This chain's CDR3 is CASMGAGWVNEHFF. The CDR3 DNA sequence: TGTGCCAGCATGGGGGCAGGGTGGGTGAATGAGCATTTCTTC.

The gene calls are TRBV6-2 or TRBV6-3 and TRBJ2-4, with TRBD1 identical over 7 bases. The end of the DNA is better explained by TRBJ2-7, so the J call may be wrong. Germline V gene lookup returns CDR1 MNHEY and CDR2 SVGEGT. The CDR3 consists of 14 residues. CDR3 sequence (DNA): TGTGCCAGCACTAAATGGACAGGCCAGTCCGAGCAGTACTTC. This encodes CASTKWTGQSEQYF.

This clonotype has more than one count but fewer than ten. The CDR3 DNA follows: TGTGCCAGCAGTTTATCGACGTGGGGGGGCACTGAAGCTTTCTTT. It translates to CASSLSTWGGTEAFF. This chain links TRBV27 with TRBJ1-1; D is possibly TRBD1 (5 bases). Germline loops: CDR1 MNHEY, CDR2 SMNVEV (reference sequence). The CDR3 contains 15 residues. Trimming took off 0 bases at V and 4 bases at J, with 12 bases between the two ends.

This chain's CDR3 is CASSTPGRTNEKLFF. The CDR3, as DNA: TGTGCCAGCAGTACCCCGGGACGGACTAATGAAAAACTGTTTTTT. This chain joins TRBV12-3 or TRBV12-4 and TRBJ1-4; possibly TRBD1 for D (5 bases). The CDR3 covers 15 residues. V was cut by 5 bases and J by 2 bases, with 12 bases left in between.

This clonotype showed up just a few times. The chain couples TRBV29-1 to TRBJ1-1; maybe TRBD1 (5 bases). V lost 7 bases, J lost 2 bases, and 20 bases lay in between. This CDR3 contains 15 residues. Germline CDR1 SQVTM, CDR2 ANQGSEA. This CDR3 is CSAQLNRLTNTEAFF. The CDR3 region has the DNA TGCAGCGCTCAACTAAACAGGTTGACCAACACTGAAGCTTTCTTT. The variable domain in full, with the rest retrieved from reference TRBV29-1 and TRBJ1-1, is SAVISQKPSRDICQRGTSLTIQCQVDSQVTMMFWYRQQPGQSLTLIATANQGSEATYESGFVIDKFPISRPNLTFSTLTVSNMSPEDSSIYLCSAQLNRLTNTEAFFGQGTRLTVV.

The CDR3 reads CASSEGAQGEKLFF. The CDR3 DNA follows: TGTGCCAGCAGCGAGGGGGCCCAGGGGGAAAAACTGTTTTTT. The chain recombines TRBV7-2 with TRBJ1-4; 7 bases match TRBD1. The CDR3 sequence is 14 residues long. The trim removed 5 bases at V and 8 bases at J, leaving 8 bases unmatched. Germline V gives CDR1 SGHTA, CDR2 FQGNSA.

A few counts support this clonotype. The J gene is TRBJ2-1, the V gene TRBV27; 11 bases line up with TRBD2. Losses at the gene ends were 0 bases for V and 9 bases for J; bases not matched to a gene: 10. Per germline, CDR1 MNHEY and CDR2 SMNVEV (reference sequence). The CDR3 sequence is 17 residues long. The chain's CDR3 is CASSLSGFSGGAGEQFF. For the CDR3, the DNA is TGTGCCAGCAGTTTATCGGGTTTTAGCGGGGGGGCCGGTGAGCAGTTCTTC.

The gene calls are TRBV9 and TRBJ2-3, with unresolved D. The CDR3 totals 15 residues. Trimming removed 0 bases at V and 3 bases at J, with 11 bases between. CDR1 and CDR2 (germline): SGDLS, YYNGEE. The CDR3 DNA is TGTGCCAGCAGCGTAGAAGACTGCCCAACAGATACGCAGTATTTT. Translation gives CASSVEDCPTDTQYF.

J is TRBJ2-1 and V is TRBV20-1; TRBD2 agrees at 9 bases. Germline loops: CDR1 DFQATT, CDR2 SNEGSKA (reference sequence). V gave up 3 bases and J gave up 8 bases; unmatched junction bases: 8. The CDR3 loop spans 14 amino acids. The CDR3 DNA reads as TGCAGTGCTAGGGCAGTAGCGGGAGTCGATGAGCAGTTCTTC. It is translated as CSARAVAGVDEQFF.

The chain is built from TRBV6-2 or TRBV6-3 and TRBJ2-7, with TRBD1 identical over 11 bases. Germline CDR1 is MNHEY and CDR2 is SVGEGT. The junction had 7 bases not matched to a gene; V was cut back by 6 bases and J by 6 bases. This CDR3 spans 14 amino acids. The CDR3 sequence is CASSYRTGGAEQYF. For the CDR3, the DNA is TGTGCCAGCAGCTATAGGACAGGGGGCGCCGAGCAGTACTTC.

This clonotype was counted a single time. This chain joins TRBV2 and TRBJ2-2; D remains ambiguous. With 8 bases removed from V and 1 base from J, the gap between germline ends came to 14 bases. Germline CDR1 reads SNHLY; CDR2 reads FYNNEI. This CDR3 is built from 15 residues. The CDR3 is CASSQVHLNTGELFF. The CDR3 nucleotides are TGTGCCAGCTCCCAGGTCCACCTGAACACCGGGGAGCTGTTTTTT.

This chain connects TRBV28 to TRBJ1-2; a weak D match, TRBD1 (6 bases). Germline values: CDR1 MDHEN, CDR2 SYDVKM. This CDR3 spans 17 amino acids. V lost 1 base and J lost 4, with 19 bases in between. CDR3 sequence (DNA): TGTGCCAGCAGTTTATTATCAGAGTGGGACACCCCCTATGGCTACACCTTC. Translating gives CASSLLSEWDTPYGYTF.

The genes are TRBV7-2 and TRBJ2-1, with 7 bases fitting TRBD2. TRBJ2-7 explains the end of the DNA better; the J call may be wrong. CDR1 is SGHTA, CDR2 FQGNSA, per germline. The CDR3 covers 15 residues. CDR3 DNA sequence: TGTGCCAGCAGCTTAGCCTGGCGGGGGAATAATGAGCAGTACTTC. This translates into CASSLAWRGNNEQYF.

Concerning this clonotype itself: The junction departs from germline at one end; a sequencing error may be responsible. V gene TRBV11-2 combines with J gene TRBJ2-1, with unresolved D. The germline CDR1 and CDR2 sequences are SGHAT and FQNNGV. The CDR3 consists of 12 residues. This chain's CDR3 is CASSSSHNEQFF. The DNA of the CDR3 is TGTGCCAGCAGCTCCTCCCACAATGAGCAGTTCTTC.

V usage is TRBV20-1 and J usage is TRBJ2-5; 7 nucleotides agree with TRBD2. Trimming removed 6 bases from V and 2 bases from J; junction bases left unmatched: 12. CDR1 and CDR2 from the germline V gene are DFQATT and SNEGSKA (reference sequence). The CDR3 is made up of 15 amino acids. This CDR3 is CSAPLRTRRQETQYF. The CDR3 bases are TGCAGTGCCCCCCTTCGGACTAGGAGGCAAGAGACCCAGTACTTC.

This clonotype was picked up a small number of times. The chain is built from TRBV5-6 and TRBJ2-1; 9 nucleotides agree with TRBD2. The germline gives CDR1 SGHDT, CDR2 YYEEEE. The junction had 7 bases not matched to a gene; V was cut back by 3 bases and J by 6 bases. CDR3 length: 15 amino acids. The CDR3 DNA is TGTGCCAGCAGCTCCGAGCGGGGGGCACCCAATGAGCAGTTCTTC. Amino acids: CASSSERGAPNEQFF. Full variable domain (rest looked up from reference TRBV5-6 and TRBJ2-1): DAGVTQSPTHLIKTRGQQVTLRCSPKSGHDTVSWYQQALGQGPQFIFQYYEEEERQRGNFPDRFSGHQFPNYSSELNVNALLLGDSALYLCASSSERGAPNEQFFGPGTRLTVL.

This chain joins TRBV20-1 and TRBJ2-1; D uncertain. CDR3 length equals 16 residues. Germline CDR1 DFQATT, CDR2 SNEGSKA (reference sequence). V shed 5 bases and J shed 3 bases, with 20 bases lying between them. The CDR3 DNA sequence: TGCAGTGCTGGCCGTAGTTGGCGAATAAACTACAATGAGCAGTTCTTC. It encodes CSAGRSWRINYNEQFF.

This clonotype was seen only a few times. The V call is TRBV11-2, the J call TRBJ1-2; no firm D call. The germline CDR1 and CDR2 sequences are SGHAT and FQNNGV. The CDR3 runs to 16 residues. Trimming removed 5 bases at V and 8 bases at J, with 24 bases between. CDR3 sequence reads: CASSHLQILLGEGYTF. The CDR3, as DNA: TGTGCCAGCAGCCATCTTCAGATCCTGCTCGGGGAAGGCTACACCTTC.

The rearrangement uses TRBV27 and TRBJ2-7, with 9 nucleotides matching TRBD2. The germline gives CDR1 MNHEY, CDR2 SMNVEV (reference sequence). The CDR3 loop spans 13 amino acids. V lost 5 bases, J lost 7 bases, and 6 bases stayed unmatched. CDR3 residues: CASSRGLATEQYF. The CDR3 DNA is TGTGCCAGCAGTCGCGGACTAGCGACAGAGCAGTACTTC.

The chain couples TRBV15 to TRBJ2-1, with 8 bases identical to TRBD2. This CDR3 region has 17 residues. V dropped 1 base and J dropped 3; count of bases not matched to a gene: 8. Germline lookup yields CDR1 LNHNV and CDR2 YYDKDF (reference sequence). The chain's CDR3 is CATSRGSGGTSYNEQFF. Here the CDR3 DNA reads TGTGCCACCAGCAGAGGTTCAGGAGGGACTAGCTACAATGAGCAGTTCTTC. Using reference TRBV15 and TRBJ2-1 for the parts outside the CDR3, the full variable domain is DAMVIQNPRYQVTQFGKPVTLSCSQTLNHNVMYWYQQKSSQAPKLLFHYYDKDFNNEADTPDNFQSRRPNTSFCFLDIRSPGLGDTAMYLCATSRGSGGTSYNEQFFGPGTRLTVL.